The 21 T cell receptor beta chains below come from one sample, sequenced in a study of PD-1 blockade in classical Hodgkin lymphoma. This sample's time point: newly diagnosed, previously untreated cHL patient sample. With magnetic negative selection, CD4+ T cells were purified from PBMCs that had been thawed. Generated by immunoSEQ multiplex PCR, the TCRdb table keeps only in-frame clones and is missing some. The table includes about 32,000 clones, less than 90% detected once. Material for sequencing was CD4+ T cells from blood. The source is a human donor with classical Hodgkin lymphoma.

The CDR3 spells CASSPLAGFDNEQFF. CDR3 sequence (DNA): TGTGCCAGCAGCCCTTTAGCGGGATTCGACAATGAGCAGTTCTTC. This chain uses TRBV5-4 with TRBJ2-1; 8 nucleotides line up with TRBD2. This CDR3 contains 15 residues. J was trimmed by 5 bases and V by 4 bases; bases with no gene match: 8. Germline V gene data show CDR1 as SGHNT and CDR2 as YYREEE (reference sequence). Based on the CDR3 plus reference TRBV5-4 and TRBJ2-1, the full variable domain is ETGVTQSPTHLIKTRGQQVTLRCSSQSGHNTVSWYQQALGQGPQFIFQYYREEENGRGNFPPRFSGLQFPNYSSELNVNALELDDSALYLCASSPLAGFDNEQFFGPGTRLTVL.

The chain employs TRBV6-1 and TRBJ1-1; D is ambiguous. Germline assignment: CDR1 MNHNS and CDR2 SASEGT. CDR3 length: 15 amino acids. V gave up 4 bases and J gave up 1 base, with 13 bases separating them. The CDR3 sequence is CASSVSGAGNTEAFF. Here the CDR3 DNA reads TGTGCCAGCAGTGTGTCAGGCGCTGGGAACACTGAAGCTTTCTTT.

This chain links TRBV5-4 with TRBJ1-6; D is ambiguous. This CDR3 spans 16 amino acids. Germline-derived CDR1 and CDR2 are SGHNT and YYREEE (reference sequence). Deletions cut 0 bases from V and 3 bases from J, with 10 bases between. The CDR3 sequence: CASSLASGNYNSPLHF. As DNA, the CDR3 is TGTGCCAGCAGCTTGGCCAGCGGGAACTATAATTCACCCCTCCACTTT. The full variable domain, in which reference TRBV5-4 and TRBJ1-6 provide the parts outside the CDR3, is ETGVTQSPTHLIKTRGQQVTLRCSSQSGHNTVSWYQQALGQGPQFIFQYYREEENGRGNFPPRFSGLQFPNYSSELNVNALELDDSALYLCASSLASGNYNSPLHFGNGTRLTVT.

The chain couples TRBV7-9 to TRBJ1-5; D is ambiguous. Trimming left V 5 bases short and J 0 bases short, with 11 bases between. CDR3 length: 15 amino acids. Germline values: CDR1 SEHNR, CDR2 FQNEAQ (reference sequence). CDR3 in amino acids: CASSPPGISNQPQHF. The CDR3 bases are TGTGCCAGCAGCCCCCCCGGGATTAGCAATCAGCCCCAGCATTTT.

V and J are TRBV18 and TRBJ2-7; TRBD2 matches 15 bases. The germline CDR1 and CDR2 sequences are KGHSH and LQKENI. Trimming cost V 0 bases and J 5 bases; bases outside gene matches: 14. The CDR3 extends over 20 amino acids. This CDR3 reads CASSPPMGGLAGGLVHEQYV. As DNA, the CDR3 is TGTGCCAGCTCACCACCTATGGGGGGACTAGCGGGAGGCCTGGTCCACGAGCAGTACGTC.

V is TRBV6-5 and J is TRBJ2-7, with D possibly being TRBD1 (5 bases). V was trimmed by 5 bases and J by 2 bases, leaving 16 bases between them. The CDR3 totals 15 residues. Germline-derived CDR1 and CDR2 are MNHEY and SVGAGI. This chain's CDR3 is CASSQAVIGAYEQYF. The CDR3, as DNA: TGTGCCAGCAGTCAGGCCGTGATAGGGGCCTACGAGCAGTACTTC.

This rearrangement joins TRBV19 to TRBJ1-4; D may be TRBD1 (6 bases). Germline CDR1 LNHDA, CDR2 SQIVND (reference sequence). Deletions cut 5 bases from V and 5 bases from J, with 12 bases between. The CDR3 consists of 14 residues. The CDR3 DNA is TGTGCCAGTAGTGTACAGGGTTCCAATGAAAAACTGTTTTTT. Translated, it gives CASSVQGSNEKLFF.

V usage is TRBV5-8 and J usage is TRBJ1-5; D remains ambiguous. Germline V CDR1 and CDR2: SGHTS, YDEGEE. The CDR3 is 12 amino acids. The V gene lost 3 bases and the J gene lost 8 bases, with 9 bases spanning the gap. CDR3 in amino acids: CASSSFREPQHF. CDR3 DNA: TGTGCCAGCAGCTCATTCCGGGAGCCCCAGCATTTT. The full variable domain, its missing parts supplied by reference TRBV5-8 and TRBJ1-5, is EAGVTQSPTHLIKTRGQQATLRCSPISGHTSVYWYQQALGLGLQFLLWYDEGEERNRGNFPPRFSGRQFPNYSSELNVNALELEDSALYLCASSSFREPQHFGDGTRLSIL.

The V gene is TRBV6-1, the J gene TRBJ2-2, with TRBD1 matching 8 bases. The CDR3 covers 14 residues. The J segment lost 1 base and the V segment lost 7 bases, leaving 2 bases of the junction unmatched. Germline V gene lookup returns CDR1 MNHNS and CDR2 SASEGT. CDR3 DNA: TGTGCCAGCATTGGGACAGGGAACACCGGGGAGCTGTTTTTT. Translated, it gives CASIGTGNTGELFF.

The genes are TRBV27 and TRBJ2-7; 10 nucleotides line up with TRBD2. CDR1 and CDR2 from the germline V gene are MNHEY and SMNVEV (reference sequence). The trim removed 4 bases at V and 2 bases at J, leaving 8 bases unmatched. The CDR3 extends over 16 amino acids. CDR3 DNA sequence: TGTGCCAGCAGTTCTCTGACTAGCGGGTTCACCTACGAGCAGTACGTC. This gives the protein CASSSLTSGFTYEQYV.

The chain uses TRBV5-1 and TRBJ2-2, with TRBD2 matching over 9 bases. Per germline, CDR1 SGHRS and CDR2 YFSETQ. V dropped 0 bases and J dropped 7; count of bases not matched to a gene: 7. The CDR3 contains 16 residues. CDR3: CASSLGIAGDIGELFF. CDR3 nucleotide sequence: TGCGCCAGCAGCTTGGGGATAGCGGGAGATATCGGGGAGCTGTTTTTT.

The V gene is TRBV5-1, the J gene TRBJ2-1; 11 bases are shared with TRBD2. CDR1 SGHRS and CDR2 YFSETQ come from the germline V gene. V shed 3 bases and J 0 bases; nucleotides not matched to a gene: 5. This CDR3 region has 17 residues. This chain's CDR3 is CASSSGTSGLSYNEQFF. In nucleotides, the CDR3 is TGCGCCAGCAGCTCCGGGACTAGCGGACTCTCCTACAATGAGCAGTTCTTC.

In DNA form, the CDR3 reads TGTGCCAGCAGCACCCGGGGGGGGACAGGGAATGGCTACACCTTC. This codes for CASSTRGGTGNGYTF. This chain connects TRBV9 to TRBJ1-2, with 9 bases matching TRBD1. Trimming removed 4 bases from V and 6 bases from J; junction bases left unmatched: 10. The CDR3 is 15 residues long. Germline-derived CDR1 and CDR2 are SGDLS and YYNGEE.

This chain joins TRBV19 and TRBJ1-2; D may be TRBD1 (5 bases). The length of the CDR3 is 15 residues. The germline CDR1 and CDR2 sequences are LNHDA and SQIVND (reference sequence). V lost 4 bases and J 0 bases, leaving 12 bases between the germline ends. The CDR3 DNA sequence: TGTGCCAGTAGTAGGGGGGAGTTCGCTAACTATGGCTACACCTTC. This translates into CASSRGEFANYGYTF.

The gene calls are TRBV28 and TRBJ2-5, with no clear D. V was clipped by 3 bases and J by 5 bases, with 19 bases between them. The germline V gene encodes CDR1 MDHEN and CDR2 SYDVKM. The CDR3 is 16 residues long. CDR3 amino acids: CASSFPLAGRQETQYF. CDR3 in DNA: TGTGCCAGCAGTTTTCCCCTCGCCGGGCGGCAGGAGACCCAGTACTTC.

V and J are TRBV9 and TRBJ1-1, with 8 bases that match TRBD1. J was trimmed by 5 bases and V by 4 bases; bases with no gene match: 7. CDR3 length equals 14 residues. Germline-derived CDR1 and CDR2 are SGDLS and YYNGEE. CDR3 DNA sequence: TGTGCCAGCAGCCCGACAGGGGTACGGACTGAAGCTTTCTTT. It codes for CASSPTGVRTEAFF. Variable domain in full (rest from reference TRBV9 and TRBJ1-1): DSGVTQTPKHLITATGQRVTLRCSPRSGDLSVYWYQQSLDQGLQFLIQYYNGEERAKGNILERFSAQQFPDLHSELNLSSLELGDSALYFCASSPTGVRTEAFFGQGTRLTVV.

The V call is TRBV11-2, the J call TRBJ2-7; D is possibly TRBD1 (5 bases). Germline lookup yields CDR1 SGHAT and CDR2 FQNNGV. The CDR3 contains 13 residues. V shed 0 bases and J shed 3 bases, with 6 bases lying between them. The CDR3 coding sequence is TGTGCCAGCAGCTTAGATCAGGGCTACGAGCAGTACGTC. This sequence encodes CASSLDQGYEQYV.

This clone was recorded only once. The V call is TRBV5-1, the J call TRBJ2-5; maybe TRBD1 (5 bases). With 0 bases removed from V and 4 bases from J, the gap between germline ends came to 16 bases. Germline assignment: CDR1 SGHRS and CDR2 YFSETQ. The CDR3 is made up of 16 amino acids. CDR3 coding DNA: TGCGCCAGCAGCTTGGGGCAGTTAGGGGCCGGAGAGACCCAGTACTTC. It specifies CASSLGQLGAGETQYF. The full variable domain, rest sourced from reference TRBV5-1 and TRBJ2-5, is KAGVTQTPRYLIKTRGQQVTLSCSPISGHRSVSWYQQTPGQGLQFLFEYFSETQRNKGNFPGRFSGRQFSNSRSEMNVSTLELGDSALYLCASSLGQLGAGETQYFGPGTRLLVL.

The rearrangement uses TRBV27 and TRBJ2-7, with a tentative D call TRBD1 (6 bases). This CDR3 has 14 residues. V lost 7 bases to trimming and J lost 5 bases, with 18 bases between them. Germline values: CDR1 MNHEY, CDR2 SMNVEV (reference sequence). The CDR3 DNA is TGTGCCAGCACCCCCTCAGACAGGCCCCACGAGCAGTACTTC. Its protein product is CASTPSDRPHEQYF.

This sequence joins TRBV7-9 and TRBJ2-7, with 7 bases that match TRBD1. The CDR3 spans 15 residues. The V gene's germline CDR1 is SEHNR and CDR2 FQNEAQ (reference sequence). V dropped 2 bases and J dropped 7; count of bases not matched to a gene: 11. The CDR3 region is CASSLTGALRGEQYV. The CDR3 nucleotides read TGTGCCAGCAGCTTAACAGGGGCCCTCAGAGGAGAGCAGTACGTC.

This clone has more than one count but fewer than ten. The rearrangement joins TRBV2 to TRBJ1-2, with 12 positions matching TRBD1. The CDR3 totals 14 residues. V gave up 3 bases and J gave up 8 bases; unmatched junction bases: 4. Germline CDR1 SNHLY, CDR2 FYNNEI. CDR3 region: CASSDPGTGGGYTF. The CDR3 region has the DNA TGTGCCAGCAGTGACCCTGGGACAGGGGGCGGCTACACCTTC.